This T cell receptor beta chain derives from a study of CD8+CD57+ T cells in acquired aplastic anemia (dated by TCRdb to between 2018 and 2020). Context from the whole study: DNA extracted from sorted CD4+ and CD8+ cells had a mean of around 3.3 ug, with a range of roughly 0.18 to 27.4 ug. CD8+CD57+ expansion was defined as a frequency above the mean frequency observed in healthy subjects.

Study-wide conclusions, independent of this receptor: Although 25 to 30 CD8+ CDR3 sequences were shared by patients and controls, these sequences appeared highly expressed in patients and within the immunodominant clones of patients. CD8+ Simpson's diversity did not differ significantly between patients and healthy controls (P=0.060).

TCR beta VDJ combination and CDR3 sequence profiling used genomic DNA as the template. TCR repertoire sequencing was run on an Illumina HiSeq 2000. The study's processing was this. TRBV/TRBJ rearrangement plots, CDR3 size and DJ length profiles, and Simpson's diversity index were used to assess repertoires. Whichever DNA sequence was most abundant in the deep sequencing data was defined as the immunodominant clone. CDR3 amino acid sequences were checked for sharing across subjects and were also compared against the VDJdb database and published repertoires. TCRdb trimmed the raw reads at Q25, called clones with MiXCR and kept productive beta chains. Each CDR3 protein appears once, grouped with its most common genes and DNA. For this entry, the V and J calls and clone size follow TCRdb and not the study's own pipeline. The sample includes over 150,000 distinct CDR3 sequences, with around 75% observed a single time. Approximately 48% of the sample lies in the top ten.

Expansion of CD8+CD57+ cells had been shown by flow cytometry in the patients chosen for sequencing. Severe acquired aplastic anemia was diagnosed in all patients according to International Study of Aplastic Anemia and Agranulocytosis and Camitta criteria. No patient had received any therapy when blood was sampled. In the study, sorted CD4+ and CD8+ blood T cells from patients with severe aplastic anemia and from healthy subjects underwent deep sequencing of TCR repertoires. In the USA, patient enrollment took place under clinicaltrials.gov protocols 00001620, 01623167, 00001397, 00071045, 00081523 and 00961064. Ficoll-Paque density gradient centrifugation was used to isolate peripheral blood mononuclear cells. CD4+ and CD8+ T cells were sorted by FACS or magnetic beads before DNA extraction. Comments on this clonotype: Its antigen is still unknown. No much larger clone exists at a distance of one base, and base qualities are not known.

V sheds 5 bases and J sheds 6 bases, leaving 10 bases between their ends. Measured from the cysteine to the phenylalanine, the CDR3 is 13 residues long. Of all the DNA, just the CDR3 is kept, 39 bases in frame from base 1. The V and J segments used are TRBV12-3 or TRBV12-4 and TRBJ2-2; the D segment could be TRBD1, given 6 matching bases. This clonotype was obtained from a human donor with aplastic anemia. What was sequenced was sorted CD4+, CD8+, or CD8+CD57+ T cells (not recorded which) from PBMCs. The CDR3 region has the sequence CASSPPGAGELFF. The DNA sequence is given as TGTGCCAGCAGTCCCCCAGGGGCCGGGGAGCTGTTTTTT.